This T cell receptor beta chain stems from a study of vaccination and CD4 T cells after COVID-19. Oncomine TCR Beta short-read sequencing was applied to DNA from cultured CD4+ T cells. Genomic DNA was isolated from cultured CD4+ T cells. TCRdb used MiXCR to reprocess the PCR reads, holding one entry per CDR3 protein. The sample lists 6,100 or so distinct CDR3 sequences; roughly 50% were seen once. V lost 1 base to trimming and J lost 6 bases, with 11 bases between them. The CDR3 totals 14 residues. CDR1 is SGHTA and CDR2 is FQGNSA in the germline V gene. As to treatment: roughly nine-day PBMC culture with coronavirus spike peptide pools or control peptides (ViraFEST assay). On this clonotype itself: What it binds is unknown.

Sequencing used CD4+ T cells from blood, cultured in vitro. The origin of this receptor is a human donor who had recovered from COVID-19. V and J are TRBV7-2 and TRBJ2-3, with D unclear. DNA of the CDR3: TGTGCCAGCAGCTTAGGCGGCCCCCCCGATACGCAGTATTTT. Its protein product is CASSLGGPPDTQYF.